This T cell receptor (beta chain) appears in the sequencing data of a study of T cells after yellow fever vaccination. This clonotype has a count of ten or more. Via MiXCR, TCRdb re-called the 5' RACE reads, giving one row per CDR3 protein. The repertoire consists of roughly 120,000 distinct CDR3 sequences, with more than 6.5% occurring once and the leading ten covering 2% to 3%. The CDR3 runs 17 residues. With 5 bases removed from V and 8 bases from J, the gap between germline ends came to 24 bases. Looked up from germline, CDR1 is SGHAT and CDR2 is FQNNGV. The sequencing used CD4+ T cells sorted from PBMCs, collected 10 days after the first yellow fever vaccination. The chain combines TRBV11-2 with TRBJ2-2, with TRBD2 as a possible D gene (7 bases). The TCR comes from a man aged 18 to 30 who received the YFV17D yellow fever vaccine. CDR3 coding DNA: TGTGCCAGCAGCCCCGCCGGACGGGGGGCGACTGTGGGGGAGCTGTTTTTT. Amino acid sequence: CASSPAGRGATVGELFF.